This record looks at one TCR beta chain sequence and its context. Antigen specificity is unknown. These data originate in a study of T-cell memory formation after mild COVID-19. Overall study results and limits: Clonal second-wave expansions that peaked on day 37 had unconfirmed SARS-CoV-2 specificity. A subset of responding clones appeared in pre-infection memory, suggesting cross-reactive memory joined. Shrinking CD4+ clones were chiefly CM and EM; CD8+ ones were chiefly EMRA. Clones that contracted from day 15 to 85 had balanced CD4/CD8; later expanders were CD4+ biased.

The CDR3 runs 12 residues. Germline V CDR1 and CDR2: SGHTA, FQGNSA. The V and J ends lost 1 base and 8 bases respectively, with 9 bases between them. TCRdb called the 5' RACE reads again in MiXCR, with one record for every CDR3 protein. The table includes 100,000 to 150,000 distinct CDR3 sequences, 15% to 20% detected once. This sequence was found in an adult woman who had mild COVID-19 (a few samples of this study predate the infection). Cell type and time point are not known. Sequenced: PBMCs or a T cell subset sorted from them (not recorded which). This sequence joins TRBV7-2 and TRBJ2-7; D remains unclear. CDR3 amino acids: CASSLDYGQQYF. CDR3 coding DNA: TGTGCCAGCAGCTTAGATTACGGACAGCAGTACTTC. Together with reference TRBV7-2 and TRBJ2-7, the CDR3 gives the full variable domain: GAGVSQSPSNKVTEKGKDVELRCDPISGHTALYWYRQSLGQGLEFLIYFQGNSAPDKSGLPSDRFSAERTGGSVSTLTIQRTQQEDSAVYLCASSLDYGQQYFGPGTRLTVT.